This T cell receptor (beta chain) was recovered during a study of blood T cell repertoires in COVID-19. Germline V gene data show CDR1 as SGDLS and CDR2 as YYNGEE. CDR3 length: 14 residues. V lost 4 bases to trimming and J lost 4 bases; unmatched junction nucleotides: 5. Under the authors' procedure: How many nucleated cells were present was estimated from reference gene primer amplification. Profiling relied on immunoSEQ multiplex PCR, and the TCRdb table lists in-frame clones only, not all of them. V and J calls and clone size are given by that table; D and trimming were obtained from the DNA. The sample holds some 42,000 clones; 85% to 90% are singletons and the top ten take more than 7%.

The chain joins TRBV9 to TRBJ1-3; TRBD1 agrees at 7 bases. Sequenced sample: peripheral blood. This receptor was identified in a man aged 25 to 45 with active or convalescent COVID-19. CDR3 amino acids: CASSPQGVGNTIYF. CDR3 bases: TGTGCCAGCAGCCCGCAGGGGGTCGGAAACACCATATATTTT.